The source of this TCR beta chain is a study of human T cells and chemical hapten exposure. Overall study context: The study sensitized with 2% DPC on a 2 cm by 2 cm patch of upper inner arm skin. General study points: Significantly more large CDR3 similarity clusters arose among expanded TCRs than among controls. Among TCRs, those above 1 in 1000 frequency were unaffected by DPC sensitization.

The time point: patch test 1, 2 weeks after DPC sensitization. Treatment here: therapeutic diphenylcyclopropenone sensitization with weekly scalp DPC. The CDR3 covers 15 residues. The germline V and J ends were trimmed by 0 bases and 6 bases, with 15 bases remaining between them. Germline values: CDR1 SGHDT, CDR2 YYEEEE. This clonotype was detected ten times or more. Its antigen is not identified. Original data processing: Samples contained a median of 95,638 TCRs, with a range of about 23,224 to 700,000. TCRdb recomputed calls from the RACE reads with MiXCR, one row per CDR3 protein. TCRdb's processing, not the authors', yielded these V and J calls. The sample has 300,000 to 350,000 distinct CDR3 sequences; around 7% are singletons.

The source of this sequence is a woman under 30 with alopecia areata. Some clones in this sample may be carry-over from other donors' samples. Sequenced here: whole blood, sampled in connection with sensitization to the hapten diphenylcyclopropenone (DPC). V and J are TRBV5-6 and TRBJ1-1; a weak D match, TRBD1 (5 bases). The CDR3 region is CASSLGGVRAAEAFF. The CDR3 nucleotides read TGTGCCAGCAGCTTGGGCGGGGTCAGGGCTGCTGAAGCTTTCTTT.